This T cell receptor beta chain appears in the sequencing data of a study of molecular identifiers for immune sequencing clone quantification. TCRdb itself ran the PCR reads through MiXCR, one entry per CDR3 protein. The sample has about 640,000 distinct CDR3 sequences, 20% seen once. Concerning this clonotype: One junction end does not reproduce the germline sequence, and a read error may be involved.

CDR1 is MNHEY, CDR2 SMNVEV, per germline (reference sequence). This CDR3 spans 19 amino acids. The sample consisted of naive CD8+ T cells from blood, with Jurkat cell RNA spiked in. Subset in this sample: FACS-sorted CD8+CD4-CCR7+CD45RA+ naive T cells. This clonotype originated in a human donor in good health. Some libraries in this study had Jurkat cell RNA spiked in. The V call is TRBV27, the J call TRBJ1-2, with D possibly matching TRBD1 (6 bases). The CDR3, as DNA: TGTGCCAGCAGTTTATACCCCACAAGTATACAGGGTAGGAGCTATGGCTACCCCTTC. Translating it yields CASSLYPTSIQGRSYGYPF.